This paragraph reports one T cell receptor (beta chain). The data belong to a study of blood T cell repertoires in COVID-19. The V gene's germline CDR1 is LGHNA and CDR2 YSLEER. Trimming at V came to 0 bases and at J to 4 bases, leaving 15 bases not matched to a gene. The CDR3 sequence is 22 residues long. Original handling: Estimation of nucleated cell counts relied on the amplification of reference gene primers. The table came from immunoSEQ multiplex PCR; TCRdb's copy has only in-frame clones and leaves some out. V, J and clone size derive from that table, while D and trimming were established from the DNA sequence. The profile shows hundreds of thousands of clones, roughly four fifths of them singletons. Cohort 3 recovered donors had two negative PCRs, clearance, or symptom resolution.

The receptor's source is a woman in her fifties or sixties who had recovered from COVID-19. The V call is TRBV4-3, the J call TRBJ2-1, with TRBD2 matching 16 bases. The specimen sequenced was PBMCs or T cells enriched from blood (not recorded which). CDR3 nucleotide sequence: TGCGCCAGCAGCCAAGACTCGTATCCTCCGGGACTAGCGGGGGGGTGGTACAATGAGCAGTTCTTC. Translation: CASSQDSYPPGLAGGWYNEQFF.